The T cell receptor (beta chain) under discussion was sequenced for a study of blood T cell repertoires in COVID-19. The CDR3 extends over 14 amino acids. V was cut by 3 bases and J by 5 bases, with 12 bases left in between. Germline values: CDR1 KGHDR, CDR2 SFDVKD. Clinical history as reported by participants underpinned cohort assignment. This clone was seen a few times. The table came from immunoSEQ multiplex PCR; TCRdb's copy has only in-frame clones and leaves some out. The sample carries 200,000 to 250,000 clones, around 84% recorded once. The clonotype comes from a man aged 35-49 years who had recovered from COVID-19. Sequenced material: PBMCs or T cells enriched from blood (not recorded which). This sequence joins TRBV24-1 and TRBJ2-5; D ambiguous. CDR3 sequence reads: CATSDPLTGETQYF. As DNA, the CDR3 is TGTGCCACCAGTGATCCCTTGACCGGGGAGACCCAGTACTTC.